This TCR beta chain was recovered during a study of T cell changes during pregnancy in multiple sclerosis. Trimming took 10 bases from V and 6 from J; bases not matched to a gene: 11. This CDR3 has 16 amino acids. CDR1 is ENHRY, CDR2 SYGVKD, per germline. The repertoire was sequenced with immunoSEQ multiplex PCR; TCRdb's copy has only in-frame clones and lacks some. Here the sample spans roughly 70,000 clones, 90% being singletons. This TCR came from a female donor with multiple sclerosis, enrolled in a pregnancy study. Specimen: peripheral blood, collected in the third trimester of pregnancy. This chain uses TRBV10-3 with TRBJ2-2, with 13 bases that match TRBD2. CDR3 sequence reads: CATGTSGKAGSGELFF. The CDR3 DNA reads as TGTGCCACCGGGACTAGCGGGAAGGCAGGATCCGGGGAGCTGTTTTTT.